These 8 T cell receptor beta chains share one sample of origin, sequenced in a study of monozygotic twins with inflammatory bowel disease. TCRdb reprocessed the 5' RACE reads; each CDR3 protein has one entry and no DNA is given. The sample holds around 450,000 distinct CDR3 sequences. The sequenced material came from blood. These receptors came from a human donor with ulcerative colitis or Crohn's disease, or a healthy co-twin of an affected twin (not recorded which).

The chain joins TRBV11-1 to TRBJ2-6; TCRdb gives TRBD1 as the D gene, but with no DNA this cannot be confirmed. The CDR3 extends over 18 amino acids. CDR1 is SGHAT and CDR2 is FQDESV in the germline V gene (reference sequence). The CDR3 sequence is CASSSPGQGVSGANVLTF.

This chain connects TRBV18 to TRBJ1-1; TCRdb's assignment of TRBD1 cannot be checked, as there is no DNA. The CDR3 consists of 17 residues. In germline, CDR1 is KGHSH, CDR2 LQKENI. This CDR3 is CASSPVLIGAMNTEAFF.

The CDR3 loop reads CASTPRPMSTDTQYF. The rearrangement links TRBV27 to TRBJ2-3; the D gene TCRdb calls, TRBD1, cannot be checked with no DNA. Germline CDR1 MNHEY, CDR2 SMNVEV (reference sequence). The CDR3 is 15 amino acids.

The V call is TRBV5-1, the J call TRBJ1-6. The CDR3 length is 15 residues. Germline-derived CDR1 and CDR2 are SGHRS and YFSETQ. The CDR3 region is CASSRTENYNSPLHF.

The V gene is TRBV6-2 or TRBV6-3, the J gene TRBJ1-5. The CDR3 contains 15 residues. Germline V gives CDR1 MNHEY, CDR2 SVGEGT. CDR3 amino acids: CASSYSVGINQPQHF.

The chain is built from TRBV6-5 and TRBJ2-4; TCRdb's D gene call, TRBD2, goes unchecked for lack of DNA. Germline CDR1 reads MNHEY; CDR2 reads SVGAGI. This CDR3 region has 13 residues. CDR3 amino acids: CASSYSTAGDLYF.

V is TRBV4-1 and J is TRBJ2-1; TCRdb's D call of TRBD1 is untestable without DNA. This CDR3 contains 15 residues. From germline, CDR1 is MGHRA and CDR2 YSYEKL. The CDR3 sequence: CASSQVGQGYNEQFF.

The V gene is TRBV25-1, the J gene TRBJ1-3; the D gene TCRdb calls, TRBD1, cannot be checked with no DNA. This CDR3 spans 14 amino acids. CDR1 and CDR2 from the germline V gene are MGHDK and SYGVNS. The CDR3 loop reads CASSGLRAGNTIYF.